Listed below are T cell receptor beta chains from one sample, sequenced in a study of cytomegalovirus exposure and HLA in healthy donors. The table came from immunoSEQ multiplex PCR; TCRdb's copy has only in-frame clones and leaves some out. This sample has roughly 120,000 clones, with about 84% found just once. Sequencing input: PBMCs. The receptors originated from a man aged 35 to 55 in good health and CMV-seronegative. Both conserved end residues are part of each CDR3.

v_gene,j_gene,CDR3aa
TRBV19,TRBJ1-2,CASSWGTGDGYTF
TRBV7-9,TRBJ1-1,CASSLSRDTEAFF
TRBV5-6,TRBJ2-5,CASSYNSGGEETQYF
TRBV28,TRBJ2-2,CASSDPGQTNTGELFF
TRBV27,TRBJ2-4,CASSFGRTLAKNIQYF
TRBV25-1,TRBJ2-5,CASRDNNRQGRETQYF
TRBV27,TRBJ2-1,CASSPDRFQVNEQFF
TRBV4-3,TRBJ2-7,CASSPQDRDDAYEQYF
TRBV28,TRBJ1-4,CASSMDRENEKLFF
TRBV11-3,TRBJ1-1,CASSPPGNTEAFF
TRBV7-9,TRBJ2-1,CASSLDRKPPGGEQFF
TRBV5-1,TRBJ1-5,CASSSGENSNQPQHF
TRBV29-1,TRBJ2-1,CSALGGDRRYNEQFF
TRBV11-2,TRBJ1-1,CASTGGWDTEAFF
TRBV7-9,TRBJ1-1,CASSLNVRDTEAFF
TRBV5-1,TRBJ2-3,CASSFSGGPPRGDTQYF
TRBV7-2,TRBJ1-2,CASSFGGASGYTF
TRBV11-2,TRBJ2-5,CASSLDRGGQETQYF
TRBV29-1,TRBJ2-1,CSVPRQGHNEQFF
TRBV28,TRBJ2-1,CASRTGTGAAGEQFF
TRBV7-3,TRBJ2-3,CASSLGTLDTQYF
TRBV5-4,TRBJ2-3,CASSYQRGGRDTQYF
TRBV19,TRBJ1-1,CASSIGSVLQAFF
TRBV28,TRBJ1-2,CASSSQAPSYGYTF
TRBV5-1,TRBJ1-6,CASSSGQPNSPLHF
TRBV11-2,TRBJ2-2,CASSFFSGGELFF
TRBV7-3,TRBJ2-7,CASSLSGGTGLNEQYF
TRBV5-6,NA,CASSLIISYEQYF
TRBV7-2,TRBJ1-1,CASSLEPGPNTEAFF
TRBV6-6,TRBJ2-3,CASTGAPDTQYF
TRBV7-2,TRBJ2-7,CASSPSPSLRSSYEQYF
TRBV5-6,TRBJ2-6,CASSMNRVPGANVLTF
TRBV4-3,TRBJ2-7,CASSQDWSQGAWEQYF
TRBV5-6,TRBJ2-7,CASSLAKIGGAGEQYF
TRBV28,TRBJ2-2,CASDAASTGELFF
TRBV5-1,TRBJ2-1,CASSLLAGAPYNEQFF
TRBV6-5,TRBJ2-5,CATGLTSGPQETQYF
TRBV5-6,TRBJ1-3,CASSPIGSGNTIYF
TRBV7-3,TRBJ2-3,CASSYDRGDTQYF
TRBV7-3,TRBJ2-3,CASSAAGQGWDTQYF
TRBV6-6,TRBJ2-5,CASSIPPDRAETQYF
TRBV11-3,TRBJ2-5,CASSQSGGLTQYF
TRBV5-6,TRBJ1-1,CASSLAPAATEAFF
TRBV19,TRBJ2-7,CASRRGPYEQYF
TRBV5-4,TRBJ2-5,CASSNRLAEETQYF
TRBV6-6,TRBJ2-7,CASSRYGQDSQYEQYF
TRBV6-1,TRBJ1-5,CASSKARDRVSNQPQHF
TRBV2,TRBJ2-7,CASSGVGGAYEQYF
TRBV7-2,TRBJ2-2,CASSLVETVSTGELFF
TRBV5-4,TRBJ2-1,CASSWDRVSEQFF
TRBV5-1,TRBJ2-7,CASSRGTGWDEQYF
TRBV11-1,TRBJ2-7,CASSLAGTGFYEQYF
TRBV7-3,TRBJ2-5,CASSLIAGPQETQYF
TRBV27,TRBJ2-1,CASSPQGRGKYNEQFF
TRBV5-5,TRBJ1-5,CASSWDSLNQPQHF
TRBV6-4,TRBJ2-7,CASRDREEDRGSYEQYF
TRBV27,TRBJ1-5,CASSLRGAGNQPQHF
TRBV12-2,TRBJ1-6,CASRLRGQGARRNSPLHF
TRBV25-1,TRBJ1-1,CASCREGGSEAFF